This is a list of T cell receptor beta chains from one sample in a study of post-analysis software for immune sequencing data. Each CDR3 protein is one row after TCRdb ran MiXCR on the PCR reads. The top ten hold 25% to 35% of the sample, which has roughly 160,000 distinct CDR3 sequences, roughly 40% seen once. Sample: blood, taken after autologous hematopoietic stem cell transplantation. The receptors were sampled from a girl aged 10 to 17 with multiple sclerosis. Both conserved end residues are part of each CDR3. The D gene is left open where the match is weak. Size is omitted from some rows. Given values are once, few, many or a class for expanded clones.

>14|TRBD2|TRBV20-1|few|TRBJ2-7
TGCAGTGCTAGACAAAGCGGGAGGTTTGGAGAGCAGTACTTC
CSARQSGRFGEQYF
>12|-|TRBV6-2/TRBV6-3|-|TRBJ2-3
TGTGCCAGCGACGGGACGTTAGATACGCAGTATTTT
CASDGTLDTQYF
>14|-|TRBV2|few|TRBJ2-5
TGTGCCAGCAGTGGAAGAAGGGCGGTAGAGACCCAGTACTTC
CASSGRRAVETQYF
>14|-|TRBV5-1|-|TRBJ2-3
TGCGCCAGCAGGGAACGAAAGCGCTCAGATACGCAGTATTTT
CASRERKRSDTQYF
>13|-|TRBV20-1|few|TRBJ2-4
TGCAGTGCTAATGCCCCAGGGTCAAACATTCAGTACTTC
CSANAPGSNIQYF
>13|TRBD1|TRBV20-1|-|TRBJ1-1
TGCAGTGCACGACAGGGCGTGAACACTGAAGCTTTCTTT
CSARQGVNTEAFF
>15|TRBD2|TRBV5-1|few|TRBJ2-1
TGCGCCAGCAGCTTGGCCGGGACTACCCTCAATGAGCAGTTCTTC
CASSLAGTTLNEQFF
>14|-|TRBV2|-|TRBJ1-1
TGTGCCAGCAGTGTTAAGGGCCTGAACACTGAAGCTTTCTTT
CASSVKGLNTEAFF
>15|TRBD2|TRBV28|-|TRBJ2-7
TGTGCCAGCAGCCAGTCTCTAGCGGAATACAATGAGCAGTACTTC
CASSQSLAEYNEQYF
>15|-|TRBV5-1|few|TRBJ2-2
TGCGCCAGCAGCTTGTTGGGGGATCCCACCGGGGAGCTGTTTTTT
CASSLLGDPTGELFF
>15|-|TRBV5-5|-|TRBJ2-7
TGTGCCAGCAGCTTGCGGCCAGGGGCGACCTACGAGCAGTACTTC
CASSLRPGATYEQYF
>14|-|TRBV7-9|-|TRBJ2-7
TGTGCCAGCAGCCCAAGCATCTCCCACAATGAGCAGTACTTC
CASSPSISHNEQYF
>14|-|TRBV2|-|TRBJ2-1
TGTGCCAGCAGTGTCTTTTCGATTTACAATGAGCAGTTCTTC
CASSVFSIYNEQFF
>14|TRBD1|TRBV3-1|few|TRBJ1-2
TGTGCCAGCAGCCCCTTAACAGGGGGCCATGGCTACACCTTC
CASSPLTGGHGYTF
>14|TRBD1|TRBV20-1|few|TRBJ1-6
TGCAGTGCTAGACCGACAGGGCGGAATTCACCCCTCCACTTT
CSARPTGRNSPLHF
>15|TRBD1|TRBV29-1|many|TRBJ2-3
TGCAGCGCCAGGGACAGGGGGCGCGGATCAGATACGCAGTATTTT
CSARDRGRGSDTQYF
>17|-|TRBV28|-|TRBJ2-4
TGTGCCAGCACTCCACAGGGAGATAATAGAGCCAAAAACATTCAGTACTTC
CASTPQGDNRAKNIQYF
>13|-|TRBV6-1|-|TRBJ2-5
TGTGCCAGCAGTCCACTAGGCCTCGATGAGCAGTACTTC
CASSPLGLDEQYF
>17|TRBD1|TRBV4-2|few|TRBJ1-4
TGTGCCAGCAGCCACCAAACAGGGGGACAGGGATACGAAAAACTGTTTTTT
CASSHQTGGQGYEKLFF
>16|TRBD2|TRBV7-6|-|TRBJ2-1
TGTGCCAGCAGCTTAGGATCGGCGGGAGCCCCCAATGAGCAGTTCTTC
CASSLGSAGAPNEQFF
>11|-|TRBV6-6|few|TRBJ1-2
TGTGCCAGCGGGGGGCTATCTGGCTACACCTTC
CASGGLSGYTF
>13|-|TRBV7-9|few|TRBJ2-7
TGTGCCAGCAGCCCGGACCCCTCCTACGAGCAGTACTTC
CASSPDPSYEQYF
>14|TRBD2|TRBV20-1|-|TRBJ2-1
TGCAGTGCTAGACTAGCGGGGTCCTACAATGAGCAGTTCTTC
CSARLAGSYNEQFF
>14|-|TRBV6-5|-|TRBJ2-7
TGTGCCAGCAGTTCTCTCGTAGGGATGTACGAGCAGTACTTC
CASSSLVGMYEQYF
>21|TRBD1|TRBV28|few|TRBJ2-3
TGTGCCAGCAGTTTCCCCCGGCATGGACAGGAGCCCACTCCAAGCACAGATACGCAGTATTTT
CASSFPRHGQEPTPSTDTQYF
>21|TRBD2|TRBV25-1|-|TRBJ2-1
TGTGCCAGCAGTGAATGGACCCCGGGACTAGCGGGAGGGGGCTCCTACAATGAGCAGTTCTTC
CASSEWTPGLAGGGSYNEQFF
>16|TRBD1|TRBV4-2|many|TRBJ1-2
TGTGCCAGCAGCCAAGATAAACTGACAGGGAGCGATGGCTACACCTTC
CASSQDKLTGSDGYTF
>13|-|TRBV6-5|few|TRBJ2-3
TGTGCCAGCAGTGCCCCAGCTCCAGATACGCAGTATTTT
CASSAPAPDTQYF
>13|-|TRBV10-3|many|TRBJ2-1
TGTGCCATCAGTGATACAGATAGGGATGAGCAGTTCTTC
CAISDTDRDEQFF
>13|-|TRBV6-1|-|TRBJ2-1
TGTGCCAGCAGTTTCCTCCGTAGAAATGAGCAGTTCTTC
CASSFLRRNEQFF
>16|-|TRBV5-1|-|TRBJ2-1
TGCGCCAGCAGCTTGGGTAGTAGCGGTCCGGGCAATGAGCAGTTCTTC
CASSLGSSGPGNEQFF
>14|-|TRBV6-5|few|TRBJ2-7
TGTGCCAGCAGTCAACCTACCGAAGCCTACGAGCAGTACTTC
CASSQPTEAYEQYF
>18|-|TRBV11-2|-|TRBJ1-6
TGTGCCAGCAGCACAACCGCGGGGACGGGCTCCTATAATTCACCCCTCCACTTT
CASSTTAGTGSYNSPLHF
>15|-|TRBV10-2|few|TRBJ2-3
TGCGCCAGCAGTGGCACGGGACTTCCCACAGATACGCAGTATTTT
CASSGTGLPTDTQYF
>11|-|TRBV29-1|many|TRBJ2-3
TGCAGCGTCGTAAGGTCAGATACGCAGTATTTT
CSVVRSDTQYF
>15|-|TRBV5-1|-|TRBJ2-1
TGCGCCAGCAGCGTCAAGACAGCCCCCTACAATGAGCAGTTCTTC
CASSVKTAPYNEQFF
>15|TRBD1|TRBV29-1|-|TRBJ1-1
TGCAGCGTCAAAAAACAGGGGGCTTACGACACTGAAGCTTTCTTT
CSVKKQGAYDTEAFF
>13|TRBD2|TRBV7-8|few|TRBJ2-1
TGTGCCAGCAGCCCTAGTAGGGGAGGGACCCAGTTCTTC
CASSPSRGGTQFF
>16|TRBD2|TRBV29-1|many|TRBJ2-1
TGCAGCGTCTCCGGACTAGCGGGAGGGATAGGCAATGAGCAGTTCTTC
CSVSGLAGGIGNEQFF
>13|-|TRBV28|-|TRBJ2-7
TGTGCCAGCAAGCTCGGGGGTAGGTACGAGCAGTACTTC
CASKLGGRYEQYF
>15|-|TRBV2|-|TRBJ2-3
TGTACCAGCAGTGACCTATCTCAGTTCACAGATACGCAGTATTTT
CTSSDLSQFTDTQYF
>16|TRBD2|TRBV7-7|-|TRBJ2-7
TGTGCTAGCAGCCAAGAGACTAGCGTATATAGGGACGAGCAGTACTTC
CASSQETSVYRDEQYF
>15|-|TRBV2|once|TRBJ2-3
TGTGCCAGCAGCGATCTAGGCGGGGGCACAGATACGCAGTATTTT
CASSDLGGGTDTQYF
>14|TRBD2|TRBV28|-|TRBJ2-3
TGTGCCAGCAGTCGGGCGGGAGGTTCAGATACGCAGTATTTT
CASSRAGGSDTQYF
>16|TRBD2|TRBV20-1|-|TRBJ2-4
TGCAGTGCTAGAGATGGCGGGAGGGTGGCCAAAAACATTCAGTACTTC
CSARDGGRVAKNIQYF
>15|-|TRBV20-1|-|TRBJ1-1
TGCAGTGCTAGGCCCTCCGGGAGGAGGGAGACTGAAGCTTTCTTT
CSARPSGRRETEAFF
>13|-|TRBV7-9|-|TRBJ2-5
TGTGCCAGCAGCCCCGAGGGGGGGGAGACCCAGTACTTC
CASSPEGGETQYF
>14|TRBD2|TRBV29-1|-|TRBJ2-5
TGCAGCGTTCCCACTAGCGGGAGCAGAGAGACCCAGTACTTC
CSVPTSGSRETQYF
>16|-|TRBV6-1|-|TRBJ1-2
TGTGCCAGCAGTGCTTTCTTGGGGGCAGCTAACTATGGCTACACCTTC
CASSAFLGAANYGYTF
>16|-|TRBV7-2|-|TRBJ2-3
TGTGCCAGCAGCTTAGTTTGGCGATCTAGCACAGATACGCAGTATTTT
CASSLVWRSSTDTQYF
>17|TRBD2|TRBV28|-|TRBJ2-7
TGTGCCAGCAGCCCCCAGCGGGGGTTCATTATACACTACGAGCAGTACTTC
CASSPQRGFIIHYEQYF
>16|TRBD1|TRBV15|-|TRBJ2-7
TGTGCCACCAGCTTAGAGCCTGGGACAGACTCCTACGAGCAGTACTTC
CATSLEPGTDSYEQYF
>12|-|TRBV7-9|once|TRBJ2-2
TGTGCCAGCAGCCCATCCTCCGGGGAGCTGTTTTTT
CASSPSSGELFF
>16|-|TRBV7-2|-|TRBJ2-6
TGTGCCAGCAGCTCCCCCAGCCCCCTCGGGGCCAACGTCCTGACTTTC
CASSSPSPLGANVLTF